The 6 T cell receptor beta chains reported below all come from one sample, sequenced in a study of OX40 agonist ivuxolimab in advanced cancers. Repertoires were generated with immunoSEQ multiplex PCR, while TCRdb's copy carries only in-frame clones and drops some. The sample has roughly 96,000 clones, about 80% seen once. The material was CD4+ or CD8+ T cells sorted from blood, obtained in a trial of the OX40 agonist ivuxolimab. These receptors were obtained from an adult with an advanced solid tumor such as melanoma, head and neck, liver or kidney cancer.

The rearrangement joins TRBV6-4 to TRBJ2-6; TRBD1 aligns across 9 bases. The CDR3 extends over 17 amino acids. With 9 bases clipped from V and 4 bases from J, the junction kept 13 bases outside the gene matches. Germline CDR1 and CDR2: MRHNA and SNTAGT. CDR3 DNA: TGTGCCAGTAGGAGGGACAGGGTCTCTCTGGGGGCCAACGTCCTGACTTTC. This sequence encodes CASRRDRVSLGANVLTF.

This clone was counted only a few times. This chain links TRBV2 with TRBJ2-2, with TRBD1 identical over 7 bases. From germline, CDR1 is SNHLY and CDR2 FYNNEI. This CDR3 has 15 residues. Trimming at V came to 7 bases and at J to 7 bases, leaving 12 bases not matched to a gene. The CDR3 loop is CASKGPTGDVGELFF. CDR3 DNA sequence: TGTGCCAGCAAGGGGCCTACAGGGGACGTCGGGGAGCTGTTTTTT.

The V and J genes are TRBV2 and TRBJ1-1; D is uncertain. V shed 4 bases and J shed 0 bases, with 3 bases lying between them. Germline loops: CDR1 SNHLY, CDR2 FYNNEI. CDR3 length: 12 amino acids. CDR3 protein: CASSGMNTEAFF. In DNA, the CDR3 is TGTGCCAGCAGTGGAATGAACACTGAAGCTTTCTTT.

The chain uses TRBV19 and TRBJ2-1; D is undetermined. In germline, CDR1 is LNHDA, CDR2 SQIVND (reference sequence). The CDR3 is 13 residues long. V was cut by 2 bases and J by 5 bases, with 7 bases left in between. The CDR3 spells CASSITRDNEQFF. CDR3 DNA: TGTGCCAGTAGTATAACCCGGGACAATGAGCAGTTCTTC.

The chain carries TRBV6-1 and TRBJ1-4; TRBD1 agrees at 8 bases. This CDR3 is 15 amino acids long. Trimming took 6 bases from V and 0 from J; bases not matched to a gene: 3. CDR1 and CDR2 (germline): MNHNS, SASEGT. The CDR3 loop is CASSPDRATNEKLFF. CDR3 sequence (DNA): TGTGCCAGCAGCCCGGACAGGGCAACTAATGAAAAACTGTTTTTT.

V usage is TRBV27 and J usage is TRBJ2-7; 10 bases match TRBD1. V was clipped by 5 bases and J by 2 bases; unmatched bases: 6. Germline lookup yields CDR1 MNHEY and CDR2 SMNVEV (reference sequence). The CDR3 has 15 residues. CDR3 loop: CASSRRGQGAYEQYF. CDR3 nucleotide sequence: TGTGCCAGCAGTCGCCGAGGACAGGGGGCCTACGAGCAGTACTTC.